This passage covers 25 T cell receptor beta chains from one sample sequenced in a study of blood T cell repertoires in COVID-19. Libraries were prepared by immunoSEQ multiplex PCR; TCRdb keeps only in-frame clonotypes and omits some of them. The sample lists more than 200,000 clones; 85% to 90% were seen once. Source material: peripheral blood. These receptors were obtained from an elderly man with acute or convalescent COVID-19.

V gene TRBV19 combines with J gene TRBJ1-1; 8 bases are shared with TRBD1. This CDR3 has 16 amino acids. V lost 8 bases and J lost 0; bases outside the gene matches: 11. Germline V gives CDR1 LNHDA, CDR2 SQIVND (reference sequence). CDR3 residues: CASSPLGTGVNTEAFF. The CDR3 DNA is TGTGCCAGTTCCCCTCTCGGGACAGGCGTGAACACTGAAGCTTTCTTT.

The chain links TRBV7-8 to TRBJ1-5, with D maybe TRBD1 (5 bases). In germline, CDR1 is SGHVS, CDR2 FQNEAQ. Trimming stripped 5 bases from V and 3 bases from J, with 14 bases between. The CDR3 loop spans 15 amino acids. The CDR3 protein is CASSPGGGSNQPQHF. In DNA form, the CDR3 reads TGTGCCAGCAGCCCCGGGGGGGGATCCAATCAGCCCCAGCATTTT.

CDR3 loop: CASSFWDRQSNEQFF. The CDR3 bases are TGCGCCAGCAGCTTTTGGGACAGGCAAAGCAATGAGCAGTTCTTC. J is TRBJ2-1 and V is TRBV5-1; 8 nucleotides line up with TRBD1. Per the germline V gene, CDR1 is SGHRS and CDR2 is YFSETQ. This CDR3 comprises 15 residues. With V trimmed by 2 bases and J by 6 bases, 7 bases remained unmatched.

This clone turned up a few times. The V call is TRBV12-3 or TRBV12-4, the J call TRBJ2-7, with D perhaps matching TRBD1 (5 bases). The CDR3 sequence is 13 residues long. With 4 bases removed from V and 4 bases from J, the gap between germline ends came to 11 bases. This chain's CDR3 is CASSWATVYEQYF. The CDR3 DNA follows: TGTGCCAGCAGTTGGGCGACAGTTTACGAGCAGTACTTC.

The rearrangement uses TRBV2 and TRBJ1-2, with a possible D match to TRBD1 (5 bases). The CDR3 consists of 15 residues. Germline V gene sequence: CDR1 SNHLY, CDR2 FYNNEI. Trimming removed 3 bases at V and 6 bases at J, with 17 bases between. CDR3 residues: CASSERQGKVDGYTF. DNA for the CDR3: TGTGCCAGCAGTGAGCGGCAGGGAAAAGTCGATGGCTACACCTTC.

This clone has only one observation. The genes are TRBV7-8 and TRBJ2-5, with D possibly matching TRBD1 (5 bases). The CDR3 runs to 14 residues. V lost 5 bases and J 5 bases, leaving 15 bases between the germline ends. Germline V gene lookup returns CDR1 SGHVS and CDR2 FQNEAQ. The CDR3 sequence is CASSLNRNRETQYF. Written as DNA, the CDR3 is TGTGCCAGCAGCCTCAACAGGAATCGGGAGACCCAGTACTTC.

This chain joins TRBV5-6 and TRBJ2-5, with a weak D call TRBD2 (6 bases). The CDR3 has 15 amino acids. The germline V gene has CDR1 SGHDT and CDR2 YYEEEE. The V end was cut by 1 base, the J end by 3 bases, with 13 bases between. The CDR3 here is CASSLWSGVEETQYF. CDR3 DNA: TGTGCCAGCAGCTTGTGGTCGGGGGTGGAAGAGACCCAGTACTTC.

The count of this clone is one. The V call is TRBV14, the J call TRBJ1-5; the match to TRBD1 covers 9 bases. After removal of 3 bases from V and 6 bases from J, the junction contained 9 bases not matched to a gene. The CDR3 is made up of 16 amino acids. CDR1 and CDR2 from the germline V gene are SGHDN and FVKESK. The CDR3 region is CASSQGGTGRTQPQHF. CDR3 sequence (DNA): TGTGCCAGCAGCCAGGGGGGGACAGGGCGGACTCAGCCCCAGCATTTT.

Comment on this clone: The junction departs from the called germline gene at one end, perhaps through a read error. This chain connects TRBV7-2 to TRBJ1-1; D remains ambiguous. Germline V gene data show CDR1 as SGHTA and CDR2 as FQGNSA. CDR3 length: 11 residues. The CDR3 region has the DNA TGTGCCAGCAGCTCCCGACTGCATTCCATCTTT. Its protein product is CASSSRLHSIF. The whole variable domain, filled in from reference TRBV7-2 and TRBJ1-1, reads GAGVSQSPSNKVTEKGKDVELRCDPISGHTALYWYRQSLGQGLEFLIYFQGNSAPDKSGLPSDRFSAERTGGSVSTLTIQRTQQEDSAVYLCASSSRLHSIFGQGTRLTVV.

The chain employs TRBV7-3 and TRBJ2-3, with 10 bases lining up with TRBD1. The trim removed 1 base at V and 6 bases at J, leaving 1 base unmatched. This CDR3 region has 14 residues. Germline V gene data show CDR1 as SGHTA and CDR2 as FQGTGA. The CDR3 sequence: CASSLRGQGDTQYF. The CDR3 DNA reads TGTGCCAGCAGCTTAAGGGGACAGGGGGATACGCAGTATTTT.

This chain uses TRBV5-4 with TRBJ1-2; TRBD1 is a possible D gene (5 bases). Trimming left V 6 bases short and J 8 bases short, with 17 bases between. The CDR3 spans 13 residues. Germline loops: CDR1 SGHNT, CDR2 YYREEE (reference sequence). This CDR3 is CASTSAGRQGYTF. CDR3 bases: TGTGCCAGCACCTCGGCAGGGCGGCAAGGCTACACCTTC.

This sequence joins TRBV7-2 and TRBJ2-7, with D possibly matching TRBD2 (5 bases). Trimming removed 5 bases from V and 3 bases from J, with 20 bases in between. Germline assignment: CDR1 SGHTA and CDR2 FQGNSA. The CDR3 runs 16 residues. The CDR3 nucleotides read TGTGCCAGCAGCCTCCCCGGGAAATTAATTGGCTACGAGCAGTACTTC. Its translation is CASSLPGKLIGYEQYF. The variable domain in full, completed from reference TRBV7-2 and TRBJ2-7, reads GAGVSQSPSNKVTEKGKDVELRCDPISGHTALYWYRQSLGQGLEFLIYFQGNSAPDKSGLPSDRFSAERTGGSVSTLTIQRTQQEDSAVYLCASSLPGKLIGYEQYFGPGTRLTVT.

The chain employs TRBV5-5 and TRBJ2-7; possible D gene TRBD1, 5 bases. Germline assignment: CDR1 SGHKS and CDR2 YYEKEE (reference sequence). The CDR3 length is 15 residues. V lost 0 bases and J 3 bases, leaving 13 bases between the germline ends. The CDR3 region is CASSLGLGVSYEQYF. For the CDR3, the DNA is TGTGCCAGCAGCTTGGGTTTAGGGGTGAGCTACGAGCAGTACTTC.

The genes are TRBV28 and TRBJ2-5, with 7 bases that match TRBD2. The V and J ends lost 2 bases and 5 bases, in that order; junction bases with no gene match: 8. This CDR3 has 15 residues. Germline values: CDR1 MDHEN, CDR2 SYDVKM. The CDR3 nucleotides read TGTGCCAGCAGTTTACCCCGGACTAGTCGGGAGACCCAGTACTTC. Translated, it gives CASSLPRTSRETQYF.

The V gene is TRBV5-4, the J gene TRBJ2-1, with TRBD1 identical over 8 bases. Germline CDR1 and CDR2: SGHNT and YYREEE (reference sequence). The CDR3 covers 15 residues. Trimming cost V 1 base and J 8 bases; bases outside gene matches: 8. The CDR3 protein is CASSLQGALIHEQFF. The CDR3 DNA sequence: TGTGCCAGCAGCTTGCAGGGGGCGCTTATTCATGAGCAGTTCTTC. The full variable domain, its missing parts supplied by reference TRBV5-4 and TRBJ2-1, is ETGVTQSPTHLIKTRGQQVTLRCSSQSGHNTVSWYQQALGQGPQFIFQYYREEENGRGNFPPRFSGLQFPNYSSELNVNALELDDSALYLCASSLQGALIHEQFFGPGTRLTVL.

The chain uses TRBV7-9 and TRBJ1-2, with 8 positions matching TRBD1. Germline CDR1 and CDR2: SEHNR and FQNEAQ (reference sequence). The CDR3 totals 13 residues. V lost 4 bases and J lost 9; bases outside the gene matches: 7. In DNA, the CDR3 is TGTGCCAGCAGCTCCACAACAGGGGGAAGCTACACCTTC. Translation gives CASSSTTGGSYTF.

V gene TRBV5-4 combines with J gene TRBJ2-1, with a weak D call TRBD1 (6 bases). The V gene's germline CDR1 is SGHNT and CDR2 YYREEE (reference sequence). V lost 0 bases to trimming and J lost 6 bases, with 7 bases between them. The CDR3 totals 13 residues. This CDR3 is CASSLDRANEQFF. CDR3 in DNA: TGTGCCAGCAGCTTGGACAGGGCCAATGAGCAGTTCTTC.

The DNA of the CDR3 is TGTGCCAGCAGCCAGACCAACAGGGGCGGCTATGGCTACACCTTC. Translated: CASSQTNRGGYGYTF. The rearrangement joins TRBV14 to TRBJ1-2; 7 bases are shared with TRBD1. The junction had 8 bases not matched to a gene; V was cut back by 3 bases and J by 4 bases. CDR3 length equals 15 residues. From germline, CDR1 is SGHDN and CDR2 FVKESK. Using reference TRBV14 and TRBJ1-2 for the parts outside the CDR3, the full variable domain is EAGVTQFPSHSVIEKGQTVTLRCDPISGHDNLYWYRRVMGKEIKFLLHFVKESKQDESGMPNNRFLAERTGGTYSTLKVQPAELEDSGVYFCASSQTNRGGYGYTFGSGTRLTVV.

The chain is built from TRBV6-5 and TRBJ1-1; D gene unclear. Germline V gene data show CDR1 as MNHEY and CDR2 as SVGAGI. Trimming cost V 0 bases and J 0 bases, with 8 bases left between them. The CDR3 is 15 residues long. The chain's CDR3 is CASSYSAGMNTEAFF. CDR3 DNA sequence: TGTGCCAGCAGTTACTCGGCGGGGATGAACACTGAAGCTTTCTTT.

The chain uses TRBV5-1 and TRBJ1-4; 7 bases line up with TRBD1. CDR1 SGHRS and CDR2 YFSETQ come from the germline V gene. Trimming at V came to 4 bases and at J to 5 bases, leaving 11 bases not matched to a gene. CDR3 length: 16 residues. CDR3 sequence reads: CASSPLPGQRNEKLFF. CDR3 coding DNA: TGCGCCAGCAGCCCGCTCCCGGGACAGAGGAATGAAAAACTGTTTTTT. The full variable domain, completed using reference TRBV5-1 and TRBJ1-4, is KAGVTQTPRYLIKTRGQQVTLSCSPISGHRSVSWYQQTPGQGLQFLFEYFSETQRNKGNFPGRFSGRQFSNSRSEMNVSTLELGDSALYLCASSPLPGQRNEKLFFGSGTQLSVL.

The J gene is TRBJ2-1, the V gene TRBV6-4; a weak D match, TRBD1 (7 bases). CDR1 and CDR2 (germline): MRHNA, SNTAGT. The CDR3 extends over 14 amino acids. Trimming shortened V by 5 bases and J by 9 bases, and 17 bases separated the two germline ends. The DNA of the CDR3 is TGTGCCAGCAGTCTAACAGGGGAGGAGGGTGAGCAGTTCTTC. This translates into CASSLTGEEGEQFF.

This sequence joins TRBV27 and TRBJ1-5, with D perhaps matching TRBD1 (5 bases). Trimming left V 4 bases short and J 2 bases short, with 15 bases between. The CDR3 covers 16 residues. The germline V gene encodes CDR1 MNHEY and CDR2 SMNVEV (reference sequence). The CDR3 here is CASSSWGVPGNQPQHF. CDR3 DNA: TGTGCCAGCAGTTCATGGGGGGTACCGGGCAATCAGCCCCAGCATTTT.

The rearrangement uses TRBV29-1 and TRBJ1-4; D ambiguous. Germline V CDR1 and CDR2: SQVTM, ANQGSEA. Deletions cut 4 bases from V and 6 bases from J, with 9 bases between. The CDR3 is 12 residues long. CDR3 region: CSVVGYHEKLFF. The CDR3 DNA follows: TGCAGCGTTGTGGGCTACCATGAAAAACTGTTTTTT.

This rearrangement joins TRBV14 to TRBJ1-4; no reliable D call. The ends were cut back, 2 bases at V and 0 bases at J, with 10 bases in the middle. The CDR3 consists of 16 residues. The V gene's germline CDR1 is SGHDN and CDR2 FVKESK. The CDR3 nucleotides read TGTGCCAGCAGCCAAATAGAAACCGCAACTAATGAAAAACTGTTTTTT. Translating it yields CASSQIETATNEKLFF.

The chain carries TRBV29-1 and TRBJ1-5, with D unresolved. The V and J ends lost 4 bases and 7 bases respectively, with 17 bases between them. CDR1 is SQVTM, CDR2 ANQGSEA, per germline. The CDR3 loop spans 14 amino acids. CDR3 nucleotide sequence: TGCAGCGTTGTAGAGAGGGCGGGAGACCAGCCCCAGCATTTT. It is translated as CSVVERAGDQPQHF.